This TCR beta chain was recorded in a study of neurological immune-mediated disorders. This clonotype was counted many times. Trimming cost V 5 bases and J 7 bases, with 10 bases left between them. The CDR3 spans 12 residues. Germline V gives CDR1 SGDLS, CDR2 YYNGEE. One entry per CDR3 protein results from TCRdb running MiXCR on the 5' RACE reads. This sample has nearly 60,000 distinct CDR3 sequences; about 3.2% occur once, and the top ten carry approximately 7.1%. The specimen was PBMCs. V usage is TRBV9 and J usage is TRBJ1-3; D remains unclear. The TCR comes from a woman in her sixties or seventies with multiple sclerosis. In DNA, the CDR3 is TGTGCCAGCAGAAGCTGGAGTAACACCATATATTTT. The encoded protein is CASRSWSNTIYF.